A selection of T cell receptor beta chains follows, all from one sample in a study of T cell responses to AZD1222 COVID-19 vaccine. Only in-frame clones appear in the TCRdb table, and some are missing; sequencing was by immunoSEQ multiplex PCR. The sample contains 150,000 to 200,000 clones, about 91% of which appear only once. The specimen comprised peripheral blood, sampled on day 0 of AZD1222 vaccination. These receptors originate from an adult in good health. Both conserved end residues are part of each CDR3. The order of the fields is clone size, J gene, V gene, D gene, CDR3 DNA, CDR3 protein. D genes are given only for firm matches. Clone size is not always given. Where it is, it says once, few, many or a class for expanded clones.

>NA|TRBJ2-1|TRBV14|NA
TGTGCCAGCAGCCAAGGGGGCTCGCTCCCCCAGTTTGAGCAGTTCTTC
CASSQGGSLPQFEQFF
>NA|TRBJ2-2|TRBV7-2|NA
TGTGCCAGCAGCCATAGAACCACAGGGTCGGTCGGGGAGCTGTTTTTT
CASSHRTTGSVGELFF
>NA|TRBJ2-1|TRBV14|TRBD2
TGTGCCAGCAGCCAAGACCAGCGGGGCTACAATGAGCAGTTCTTC
CASSQDQRGYNEQFF
>once|TRBJ2-5|TRBV4-1|TRBD2
TGCGCCAGCAGCCAAGTCGGACTAGGGATAAAAGAGACCCAGTACTTC
CASSQVGLGIKETQYF
>NA|TRBJ2-3|TRBV7-3|TRBD2
TGTGCCAGCAGCTCTAGCGGAAACGGGGATACGCAGTATTTT
CASSSSGNGDTQYF
>NA|TRBJ1-4|TRBV12-3/TRBV12-4|TRBD1
TGTGCCAGCAGGGGGACAGGAAAACTGTTTTTT
CASRGTGKLFF
>NA|TRBJ2-3|TRBV30|TRBD2
TGTGCCTTTTCAACAGCGACTAGCGGAAGATCTAGCACAGATACGCAGTATTTT
CAFSTATSGRSSTDTQYF
>NA|TRBJ2-2|TRBV6-2/TRBV6-3|NA
TGTGCCAGCAGTTATGGGACACTTAAAACCGGGGAGCTGTTTTTT
CASSYGTLKTGELFF
>NA|TRBJ2-7|TRBV15|NA
TGTGCCACCAGCAGATCCTCCAGTGGGCATTACGAGCAGTACTTC
CATSRSSSGHYEQYF
>NA|TRBJ2-3|TRBV7-6|NA
TGTGCCAGCAGCGAGAGGGTAGATACGCAGTATTTT
CASSERVDTQYF
>NA|TRBJ1-1|TRBV5-4|NA
TGTGCCAGCAGCTTCGACAGCATGAACACTGAAGCTTTCTTT
CASSFDSMNTEAFF
>NA|TRBJ1-5|TRBV29-1|NA
TGCAGCGGCAGGGAGGGCAATCAGCCCCAGCATTTT
CSGREGNQPQHF
>NA|TRBJ1-5|TRBV11-2|NA
TGTGCCAGCAGCTTGGACAGTCCTAATCAGCCCCAGCATTTT
CASSLDSPNQPQHF
>NA|TRBJ1-1|TRBV7-9|NA
TGTGCCAGCAGCTTTTCGGAAGTTTTGCCTGAAGCTTTCTTT
CASSFSEVLPEAFF
>many|TRBJ2-4|TRBV4-3|NA
TGCGCCAGCAGCCTGGGACTGGAGGGAGCCAAAAACATTCAGTACTTC
CASSLGLEGAKNIQYF
>NA|TRBJ2-7|TRBV27|NA
TGTGCCAGCAGTTCTGCCTTTGGCGAGCAGTACTTC
CASSSAFGEQYF
>NA|TRBJ1-1|TRBV5-5|NA
TGTGCCAGCAGAACAGGAAACTCTGAAGCTTTCTTT
CASRTGNSEAFF
>NA|TRBJ2-5|TRBV27|NA
TGTGCCAGCAGTTCAAGGACCCCAGAGACCCAGTACTTC
CASSSRTPETQYF
>NA|TRBJ1-1|TRBV6-4|TRBD1
TGTGCCAGCATCCCCGACAGGGGGCGAAAAACTGAAGCTTTCTTT
CASIPDRGRKTEAFF
>NA|TRBJ1-3|TRBV5-1|TRBD1
TGCGCCAGCAGCCCAACTACAGGGGGCGGAAACACCATATATTTT
CASSPTTGGGNTIYF
>NA|TRBJ2-1|TRBV9|TRBD1
TGTGCCAGCAGCTTGGGACAGGGGTTCAATGAGCAGTTCTTC
CASSLGQGFNEQFF
>NA|TRBJ1-2|TRBV7-9|TRBD1
TGTGCCAGCAGCTTACTCCGGGACAGGGGGCGCCTTTATGGCTACACCTTC
CASSLLRDRGRLYGYTF
>NA|TRBJ1-5|TRBV6-2/TRBV6-3|NA
TGTGCCAGCAGTTACGCCCAGGTAGGGGTGGGTCAGCCCCAGCATTTT
CASSYAQVGVGQPQHF
>NA|TRBJ2-7|TRBV11-3|NA
TGTGCCAGCAGTTACCCTCCCTGCGGTTCCTACGAGCAGTACTTC
CASSYPPCGSYEQYF
>once|TRBJ2-4|TRBV29-1|TRBD1
TGCAGCGTTTTAACCGGACAGGGTAGCATTCAGTACTTC
CSVLTGQGSIQYF
>once|TRBJ2-5|TRBV27|TRBD1
TGTGCCAGTAGCCGGTGGGGACAGGGAGGCGAGACCCAGTACTTC
CASSRWGQGGETQYF
>NA|TRBJ1-4|TRBV7-2|TRBD1
TGTGCCAGCAGCTTGGGGACAGGGGGCAAACTGTTTTTT
CASSLGTGGKLFF
>NA|TRBJ1-2|TRBV6-5|TRBD1
TGTGCCAGCAGGCCCGAGGACAGGGACTATGGCTACACCTTC
CASRPEDRDYGYTF
>NA|TRBJ1-5|TRBV19|NA
TGTGCCAGTAGTTTCGACAGAAATCAGCCCCAGCATTTT
CASSFDRNQPQHF
>NA|TRBJ1-4|TRBV4-1|TRBD1
TGCGCCAGCAGGGGAGGACAGGGTTCAAATGAAAAACTGTTTTTT
CASRGGQGSNEKLFF
>NA|TRBJ2-7|TRBV15|NA
TGTGCCACCAGCAGAGATCGGGGTCCCTACGAGCAGTACTTC
CATSRDRGPYEQYF
>NA|TRBJ2-3|TRBV7-3|TRBD2
TGTGCCAGCAGCTTGACTAGCGGGGGCGGGGATACGCAGTATTTT
CASSLTSGGGDTQYF
>NA|TRBJ1-1|TRBV27|NA
TGTGCCAGCAGAGGGTACACTGAAGCTTTCTTT
CASRGYTEAFF
>NA|TRBJ2-6|TRBV27|NA
TGTGCCAGCAGTTTAGGTTTCTCTGGGGCCAACGTCCTGACTTTC
CASSLGFSGANVLTF
>NA|TRBJ1-5|TRBV6-5|NA
TGTGCCAGCAGTTACGGGAGCGACGGCAATCAGCCCCAGCATTTT
CASSYGSDGNQPQHF
>NA|TRBJ2-7|TRBV30|NA
TGTGCCTGGAGTGTCTCCCCCGAGCAGTACTTC
CAWSVSPEQYF